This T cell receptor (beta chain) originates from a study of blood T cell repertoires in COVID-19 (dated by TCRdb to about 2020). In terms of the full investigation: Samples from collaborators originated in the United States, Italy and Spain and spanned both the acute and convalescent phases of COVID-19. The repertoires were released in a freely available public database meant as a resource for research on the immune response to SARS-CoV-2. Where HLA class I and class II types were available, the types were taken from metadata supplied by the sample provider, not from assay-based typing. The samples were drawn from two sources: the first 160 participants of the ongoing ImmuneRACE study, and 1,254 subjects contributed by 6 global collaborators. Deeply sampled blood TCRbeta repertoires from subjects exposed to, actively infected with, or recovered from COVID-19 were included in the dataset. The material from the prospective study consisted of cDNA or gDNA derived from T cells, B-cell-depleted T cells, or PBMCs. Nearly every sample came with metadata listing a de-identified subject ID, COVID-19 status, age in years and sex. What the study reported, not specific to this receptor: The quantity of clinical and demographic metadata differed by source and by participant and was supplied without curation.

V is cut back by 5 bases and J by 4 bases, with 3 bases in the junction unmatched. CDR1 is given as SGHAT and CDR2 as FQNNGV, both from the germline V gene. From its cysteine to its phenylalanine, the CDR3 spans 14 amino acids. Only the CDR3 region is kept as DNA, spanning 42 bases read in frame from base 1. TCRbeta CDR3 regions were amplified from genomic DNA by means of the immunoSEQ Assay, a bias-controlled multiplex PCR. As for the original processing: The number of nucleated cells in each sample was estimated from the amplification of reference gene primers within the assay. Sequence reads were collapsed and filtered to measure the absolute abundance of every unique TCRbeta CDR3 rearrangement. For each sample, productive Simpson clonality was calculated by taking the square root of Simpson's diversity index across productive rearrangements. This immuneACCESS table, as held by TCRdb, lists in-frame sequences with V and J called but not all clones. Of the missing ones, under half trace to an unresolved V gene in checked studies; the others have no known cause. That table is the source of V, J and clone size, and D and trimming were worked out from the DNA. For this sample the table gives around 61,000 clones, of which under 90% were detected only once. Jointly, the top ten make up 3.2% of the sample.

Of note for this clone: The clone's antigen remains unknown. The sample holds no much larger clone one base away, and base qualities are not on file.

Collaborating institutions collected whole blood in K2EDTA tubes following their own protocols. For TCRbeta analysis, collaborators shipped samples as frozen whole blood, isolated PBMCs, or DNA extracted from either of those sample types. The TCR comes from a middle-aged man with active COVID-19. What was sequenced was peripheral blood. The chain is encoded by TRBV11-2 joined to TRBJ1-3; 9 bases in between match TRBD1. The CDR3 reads CASSMGQGGNTIYF. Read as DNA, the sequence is TGTGCCAGCAGCATGGGACAGGGAGGAAACACCATATATTTT.